This TCR beta chain originates from a study of cytomegalovirus exposure and HLA in healthy donors. Study findings and constraints: A prior analysis recorded that most TCR beta V segments were productive about 90% or about 30% of the time. As a later analysis showed, a missense DCLRE1C variant was linked to trimming of TCR beta V- and J-genes. What a later analysis showed was that several of the most significant clusters appeared linked to common viral pathogens.

Points on this clone: The antigen is unknown.

Germline V gives CDR1 SEHNR, CDR2 FQNEAQ (reference sequence). The V segment lost 4 bases and the J segment 4 bases; nucleotides outside the gene matches: 7. The CDR3 is made up of 18 amino acids. Nominal health characterized the donors when sampled, though unrecorded immune exposures were likely. The PCR was carried out with 60 Vbeta primers and 13 Jbeta primers. Measured with immunoSEQ multiplex PCR; TCRdb has only the in-frame clones, and not every one. The table shows 150,000 or so clones, with around 80% occurring only once. The J gene is TRBJ2-1, the V gene TRBV7-9, with 16 bases identical to TRBD2. This sequence was found in a male donor in good health and CMV-seropositive. Sequencing was done on a sample of PBMCs. CDR3 in DNA: TGTGCCAGCAGCTCGGGACTAGCGGGAGGGGAGCGATACAATGAGCAGTTCTTC. It translates to CASSSGLAGGERYNEQFF.